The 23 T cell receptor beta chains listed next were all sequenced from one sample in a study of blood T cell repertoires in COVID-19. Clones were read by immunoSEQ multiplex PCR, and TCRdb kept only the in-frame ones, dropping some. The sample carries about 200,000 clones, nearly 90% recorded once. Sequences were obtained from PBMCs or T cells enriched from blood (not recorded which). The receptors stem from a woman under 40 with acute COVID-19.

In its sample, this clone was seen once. For the CDR3, the DNA is TGTGCCGGGTCAGGGGACAATCAGCCCCAGCATTTT. This gives the protein CAGSGDNQPQHF. This rearrangement joins TRBV2 to TRBJ1-5; weak D call: TRBD1 (6 bases). The CDR3 runs to 12 residues. V lost 11 bases to trimming and J lost 3 bases, with 11 bases between them. The germline V gene encodes CDR1 SNHLY and CDR2 FYNNEI. Full variable domain (rest looked up from reference TRBV2 and TRBJ1-5): EPEVTQTPSHQVTQMGQEVILRCVPISNHLYFYWYRQILGQKVEFLVSFYNNEISEKSEIFDDQFSVERPDGSNFTLKIRSTKLEDSAMYFCAGSGDNQPQHFGDGTRLSIL.

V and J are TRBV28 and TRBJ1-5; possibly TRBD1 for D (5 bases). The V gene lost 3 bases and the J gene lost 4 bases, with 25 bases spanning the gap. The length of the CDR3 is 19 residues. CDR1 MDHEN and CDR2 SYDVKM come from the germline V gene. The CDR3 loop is CASSLRLGGPLTVNQPQHF. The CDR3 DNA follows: TGTGCCAGCAGTTTGAGACTGGGGGGACCGCTGACGGTGAATCAGCCCCAGCATTTT.

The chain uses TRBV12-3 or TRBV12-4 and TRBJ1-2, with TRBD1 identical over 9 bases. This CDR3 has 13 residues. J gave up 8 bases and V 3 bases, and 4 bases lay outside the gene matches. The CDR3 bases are TGTGCCAGCAGTTTCTTGGACAGGGGCGGCTACACCTTC. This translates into CASSFLDRGGYTF.

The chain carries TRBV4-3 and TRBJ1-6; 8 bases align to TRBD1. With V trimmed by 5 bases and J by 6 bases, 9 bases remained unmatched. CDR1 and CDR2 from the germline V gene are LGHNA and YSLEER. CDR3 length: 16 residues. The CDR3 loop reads CASSSRTGQVNSPLHF. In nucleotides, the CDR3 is TGCGCCAGCAGCTCCAGGACAGGGCAGGTTAATTCACCCCTCCACTTT.

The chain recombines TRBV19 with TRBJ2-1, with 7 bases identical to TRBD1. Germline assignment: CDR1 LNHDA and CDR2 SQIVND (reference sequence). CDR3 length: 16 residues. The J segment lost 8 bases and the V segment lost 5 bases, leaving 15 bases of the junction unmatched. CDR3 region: CASSSLNRGGWDEQFF. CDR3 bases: TGTGCCAGTAGTTCGCTCAACAGGGGCGGTTGGGATGAGCAGTTCTTC. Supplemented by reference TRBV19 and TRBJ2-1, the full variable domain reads DGGITQSPKYLFRKEGQNVTLSCEQNLNHDAMYWYRQDPGQGLRLIYYSQIVNDFQKGDIAEGYSVSREKKESFPLTVTSAQKNPTAFYLCASSSLNRGGWDEQFFGPGTRLTVL.

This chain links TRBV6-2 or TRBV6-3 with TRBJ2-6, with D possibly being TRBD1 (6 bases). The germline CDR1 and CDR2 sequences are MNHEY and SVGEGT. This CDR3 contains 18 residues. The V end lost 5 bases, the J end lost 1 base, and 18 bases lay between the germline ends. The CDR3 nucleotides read TGTGCCAGCAGTCCCTGGGGGCGGACTCCTTCTGGGGCCAACGTCCTGACTTTC. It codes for CASSPWGRTPSGANVLTF.

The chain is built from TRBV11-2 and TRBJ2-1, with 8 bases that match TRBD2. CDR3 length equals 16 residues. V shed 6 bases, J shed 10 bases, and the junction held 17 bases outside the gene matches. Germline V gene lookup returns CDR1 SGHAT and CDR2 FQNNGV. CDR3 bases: TGTGCCAGCAGACATTTGAGCGGGGGTCCAGTAAGGGAGCAGTTCTTC. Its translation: CASRHLSGGPVREQFF.

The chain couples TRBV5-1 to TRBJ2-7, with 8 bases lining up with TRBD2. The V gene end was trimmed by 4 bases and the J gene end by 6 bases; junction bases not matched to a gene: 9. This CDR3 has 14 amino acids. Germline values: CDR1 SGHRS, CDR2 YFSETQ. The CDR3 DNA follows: TGCGCCAGCAGCGCGGCCGGGGCGGGGGGCGAGCAGTACTTC. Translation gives CASSAAGAGGEQYF.

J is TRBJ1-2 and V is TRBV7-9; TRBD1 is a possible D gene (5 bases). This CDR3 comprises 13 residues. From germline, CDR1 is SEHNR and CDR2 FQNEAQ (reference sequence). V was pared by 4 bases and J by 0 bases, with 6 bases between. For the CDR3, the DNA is TGTGCCAGCAGCTCGACAGCTAACTATGGCTACACCTTC. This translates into CASSSTANYGYTF.

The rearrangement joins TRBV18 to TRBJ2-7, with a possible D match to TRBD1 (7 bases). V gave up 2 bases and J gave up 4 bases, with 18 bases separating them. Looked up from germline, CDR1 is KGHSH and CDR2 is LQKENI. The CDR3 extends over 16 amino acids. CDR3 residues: CASSPGTRTGEYEQYF. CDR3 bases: TGTGCCAGCTCACCAGGGACTCGGACAGGAGAGTACGAGCAGTACTTC.

The CDR3 loop is CASSSGQAHYEQYF. The CDR3 nucleotides are TGTGCCAGCAGCTCGGGACAAGCCCACTACGAGCAGTACTTC. This chain joins TRBV7-2 and TRBJ2-7, with D possibly being TRBD1 (6 bases). CDR1 and CDR2 (germline): SGHTA, FQGNSA. With 4 bases removed from V and 3 bases from J, the gap between germline ends came to 13 bases. The CDR3 is made up of 14 amino acids.

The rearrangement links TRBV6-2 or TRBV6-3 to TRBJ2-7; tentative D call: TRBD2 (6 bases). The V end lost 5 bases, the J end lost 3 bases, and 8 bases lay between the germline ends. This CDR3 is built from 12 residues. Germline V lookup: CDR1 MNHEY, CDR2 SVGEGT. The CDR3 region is CASSDGSYEQYF. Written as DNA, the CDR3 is TGTGCCAGCAGTGACGGGAGCTACGAGCAGTACTTC.

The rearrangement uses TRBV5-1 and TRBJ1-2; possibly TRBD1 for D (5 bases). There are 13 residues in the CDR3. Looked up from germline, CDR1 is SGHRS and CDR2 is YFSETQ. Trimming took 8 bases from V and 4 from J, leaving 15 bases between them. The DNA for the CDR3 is TGCGCCAGTGGGGCCGGACCCCTCTATGGCTACACCTTC. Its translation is CASGAGPLYGYTF.

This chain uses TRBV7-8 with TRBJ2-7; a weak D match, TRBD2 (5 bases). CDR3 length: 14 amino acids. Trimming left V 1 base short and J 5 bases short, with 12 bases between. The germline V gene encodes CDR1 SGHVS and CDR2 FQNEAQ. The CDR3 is CASSLGVRGNEQYF. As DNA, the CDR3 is TGTGCCAGCAGCTTAGGAGTTCGGGGAAACGAGCAGTACTTC.

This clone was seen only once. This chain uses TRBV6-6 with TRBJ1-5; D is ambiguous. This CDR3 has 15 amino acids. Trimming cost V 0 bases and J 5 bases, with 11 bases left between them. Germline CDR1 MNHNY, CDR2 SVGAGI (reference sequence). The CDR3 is CASSYSSGRYQPQHF. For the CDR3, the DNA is TGTGCCAGCAGTTACTCGTCGGGTAGATATCAGCCCCAGCATTTT.

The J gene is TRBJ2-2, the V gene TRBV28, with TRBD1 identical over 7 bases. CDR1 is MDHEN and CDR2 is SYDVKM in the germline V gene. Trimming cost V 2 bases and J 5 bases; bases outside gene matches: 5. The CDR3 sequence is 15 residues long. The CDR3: CASSLDRARTGELFF. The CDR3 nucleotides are TGTGCCAGCAGTTTAGACAGGGCGAGGACCGGGGAGCTGTTTTTT.

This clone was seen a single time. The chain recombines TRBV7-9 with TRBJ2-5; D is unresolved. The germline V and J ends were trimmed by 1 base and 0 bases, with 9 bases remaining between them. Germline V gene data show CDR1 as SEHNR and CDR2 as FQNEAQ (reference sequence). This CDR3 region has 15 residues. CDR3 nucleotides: TGTGCCAGCAGCTTAGGTGCCTACTACCAAGAGACCCAGTACTTC. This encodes CASSLGAYYQETQYF.

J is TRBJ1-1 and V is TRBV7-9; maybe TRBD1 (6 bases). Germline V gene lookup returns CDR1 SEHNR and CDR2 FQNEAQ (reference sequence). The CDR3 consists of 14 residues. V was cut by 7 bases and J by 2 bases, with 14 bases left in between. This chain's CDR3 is CASNRRTVNTEAFF. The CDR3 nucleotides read TGTGCCAGCAACAGGCGGACAGTTAACACTGAAGCTTTCTTT. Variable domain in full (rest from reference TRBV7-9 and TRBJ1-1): DTGVSQNPRHKITKRGQNVTFRCDPISEHNRLYWYRQTLGQGPEFLTYFQNEAQLEKSRLLSDRFSAERPKGSFSTLEIQRTEQGDSAMYLCASNRRTVNTEAFFGQGTRLTVV.

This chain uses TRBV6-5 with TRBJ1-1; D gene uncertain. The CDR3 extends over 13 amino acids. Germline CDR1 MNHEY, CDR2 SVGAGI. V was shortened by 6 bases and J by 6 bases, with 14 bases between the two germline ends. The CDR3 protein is CASSPLVFSEAFF. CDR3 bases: TGTGCCAGCAGCCCCTTAGTGTTCTCTGAAGCTTTCTTT.

The CDR3 loop is CASSDAGQLAYYGYTF. In nucleotides, the CDR3 is TGCGCCAGCAGTGATGCGGGCCAGCTGGCCTACTATGGCTACACCTTC. The genes are TRBV10-2 and TRBJ1-2; the D is unclear. Per germline, CDR1 WSHSY and CDR2 SAAADI. The V end lost 3 bases, the J end lost 3 bases, and 17 bases lay between the germline ends. CDR3 length: 16 residues.

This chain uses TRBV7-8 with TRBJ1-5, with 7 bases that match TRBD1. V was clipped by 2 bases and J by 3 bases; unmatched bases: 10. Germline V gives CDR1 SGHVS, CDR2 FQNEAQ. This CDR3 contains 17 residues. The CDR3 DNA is TGTGCCAGCAGCTTAAACTCTGGACAGGTGCTCAATCAGCCCCAGCATTTT. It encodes CASSLNSGQVLNQPQHF.

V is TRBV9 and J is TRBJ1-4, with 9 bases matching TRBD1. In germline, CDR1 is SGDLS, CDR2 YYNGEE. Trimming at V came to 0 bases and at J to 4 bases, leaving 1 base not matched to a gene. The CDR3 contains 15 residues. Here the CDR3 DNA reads TGTGCCAGCAGCGTAGCGGGACAGGGTAATGAAAAACTGTTTTTT. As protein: CASSVAGQGNEKLFF.

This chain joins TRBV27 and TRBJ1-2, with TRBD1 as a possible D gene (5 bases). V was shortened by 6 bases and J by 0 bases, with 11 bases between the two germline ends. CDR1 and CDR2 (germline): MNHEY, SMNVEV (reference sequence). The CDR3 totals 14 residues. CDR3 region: CASSPSTANYGYTF. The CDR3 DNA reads TGTGCCAGCAGCCCCTCGACAGCTAACTATGGCTACACCTTC.